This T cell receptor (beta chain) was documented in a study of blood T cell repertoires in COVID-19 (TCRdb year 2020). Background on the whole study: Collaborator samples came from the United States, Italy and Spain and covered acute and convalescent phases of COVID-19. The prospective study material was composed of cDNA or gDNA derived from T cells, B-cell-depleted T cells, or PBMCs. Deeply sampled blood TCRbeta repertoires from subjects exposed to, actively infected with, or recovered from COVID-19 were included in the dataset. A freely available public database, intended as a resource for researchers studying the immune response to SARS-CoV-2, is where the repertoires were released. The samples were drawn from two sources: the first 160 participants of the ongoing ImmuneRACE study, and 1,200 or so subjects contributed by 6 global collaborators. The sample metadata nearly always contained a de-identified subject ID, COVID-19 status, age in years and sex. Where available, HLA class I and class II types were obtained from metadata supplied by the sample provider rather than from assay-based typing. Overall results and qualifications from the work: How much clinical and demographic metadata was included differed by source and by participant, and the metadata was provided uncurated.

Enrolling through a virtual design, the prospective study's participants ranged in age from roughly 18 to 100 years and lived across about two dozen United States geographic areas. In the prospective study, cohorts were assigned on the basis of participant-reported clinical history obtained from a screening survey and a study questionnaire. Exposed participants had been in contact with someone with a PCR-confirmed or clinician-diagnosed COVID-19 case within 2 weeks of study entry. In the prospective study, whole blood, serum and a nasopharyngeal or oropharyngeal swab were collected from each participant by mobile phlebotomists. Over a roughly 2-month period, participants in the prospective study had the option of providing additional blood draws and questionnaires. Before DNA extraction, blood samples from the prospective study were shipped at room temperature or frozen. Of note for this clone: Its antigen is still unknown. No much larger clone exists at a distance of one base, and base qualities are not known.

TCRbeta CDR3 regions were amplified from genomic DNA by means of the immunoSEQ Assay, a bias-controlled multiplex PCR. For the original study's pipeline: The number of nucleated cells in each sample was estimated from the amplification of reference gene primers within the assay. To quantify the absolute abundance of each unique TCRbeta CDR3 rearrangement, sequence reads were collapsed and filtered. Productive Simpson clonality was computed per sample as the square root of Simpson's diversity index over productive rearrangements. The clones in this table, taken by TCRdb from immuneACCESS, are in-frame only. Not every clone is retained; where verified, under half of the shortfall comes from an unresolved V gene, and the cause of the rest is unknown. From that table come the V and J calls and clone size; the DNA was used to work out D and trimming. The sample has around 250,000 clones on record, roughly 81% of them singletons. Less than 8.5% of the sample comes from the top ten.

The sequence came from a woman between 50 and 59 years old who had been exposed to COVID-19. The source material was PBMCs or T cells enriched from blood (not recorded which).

The CDR3 loop reads CASSRTGRTLNTEAFF. At the DNA level, the sequence is TGTGCCAGTAGCCGGACAGGGCGTACGTTGAACACTGAAGCTTTCTTT. The chain uses TRBV19 and TRBJ1-1; a stretch of 8 junction bases matches TRBD1. Trimming takes 6 bases off V and 0 bases off J; junction bases not matched to a gene: 9. From cysteine to phenylalanine, the CDR3 is 16 amino acids long. Just the 48-base CDR3 DNA is kept, in frame starting at base 1. CDR1 and CDR2, per the germline V gene (reference sequence), are LNHDA and SQIVND.